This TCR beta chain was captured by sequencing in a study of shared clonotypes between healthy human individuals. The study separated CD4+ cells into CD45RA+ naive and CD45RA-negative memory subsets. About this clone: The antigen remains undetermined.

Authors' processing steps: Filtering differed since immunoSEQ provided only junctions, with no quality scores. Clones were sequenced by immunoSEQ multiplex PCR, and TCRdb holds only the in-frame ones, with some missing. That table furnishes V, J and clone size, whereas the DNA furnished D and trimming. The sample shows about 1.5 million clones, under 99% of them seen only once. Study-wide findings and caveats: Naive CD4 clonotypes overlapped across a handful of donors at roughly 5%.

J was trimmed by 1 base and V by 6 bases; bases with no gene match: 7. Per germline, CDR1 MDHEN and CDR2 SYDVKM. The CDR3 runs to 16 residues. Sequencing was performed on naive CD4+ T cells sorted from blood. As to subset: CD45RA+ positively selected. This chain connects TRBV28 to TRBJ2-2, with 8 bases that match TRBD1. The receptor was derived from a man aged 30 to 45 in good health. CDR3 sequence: CASSLAGTGNTGELFF. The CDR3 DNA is TGTGCCAGCAGCCTAGCCGGGACAGGGAACACCGGGGAGCTGTTTTTT.